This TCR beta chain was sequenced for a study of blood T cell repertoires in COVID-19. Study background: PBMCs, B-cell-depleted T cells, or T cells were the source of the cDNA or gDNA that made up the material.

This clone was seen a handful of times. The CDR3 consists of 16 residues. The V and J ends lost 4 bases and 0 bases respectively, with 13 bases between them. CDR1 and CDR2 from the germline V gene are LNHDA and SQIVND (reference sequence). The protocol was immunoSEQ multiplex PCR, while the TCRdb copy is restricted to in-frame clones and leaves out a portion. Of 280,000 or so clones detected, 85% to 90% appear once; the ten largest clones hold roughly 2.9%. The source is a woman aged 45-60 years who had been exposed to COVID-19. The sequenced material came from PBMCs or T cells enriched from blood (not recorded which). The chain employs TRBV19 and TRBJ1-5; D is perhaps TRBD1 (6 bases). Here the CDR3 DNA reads TGTGCCAGTAGTAAAGGGCAGGGGAATAGCAATCAGCCCCAGCATTTT. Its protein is CASSKGQGNSNQPQHF. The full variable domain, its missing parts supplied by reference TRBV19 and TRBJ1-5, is DGGITQSPKYLFRKEGQNVTLSCEQNLNHDAMYWYRQDPGQGLRLIYYSQIVNDFQKGDIAEGYSVSREKKESFPLTVTSAQKNPTAFYLCASSKGQGNSNQPQHFGDGTRLSIL.